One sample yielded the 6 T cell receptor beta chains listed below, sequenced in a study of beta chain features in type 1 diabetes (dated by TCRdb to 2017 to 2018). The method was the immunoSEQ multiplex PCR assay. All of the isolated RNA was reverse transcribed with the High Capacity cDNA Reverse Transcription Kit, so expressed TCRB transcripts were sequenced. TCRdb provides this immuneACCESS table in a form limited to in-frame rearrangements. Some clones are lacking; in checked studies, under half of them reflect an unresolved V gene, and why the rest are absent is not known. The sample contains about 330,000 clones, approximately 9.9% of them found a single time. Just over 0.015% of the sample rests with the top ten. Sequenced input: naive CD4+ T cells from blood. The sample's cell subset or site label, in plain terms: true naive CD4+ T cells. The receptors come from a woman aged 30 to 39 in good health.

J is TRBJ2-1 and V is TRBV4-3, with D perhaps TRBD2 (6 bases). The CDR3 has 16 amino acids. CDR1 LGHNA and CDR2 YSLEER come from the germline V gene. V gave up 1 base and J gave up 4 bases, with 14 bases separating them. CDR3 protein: CASSQGRLASYNEQFF. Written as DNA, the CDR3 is TGCGCCAGCAGCCAAGGTCGGCTAGCGTCATACAATGAGCAGTTCTTC.

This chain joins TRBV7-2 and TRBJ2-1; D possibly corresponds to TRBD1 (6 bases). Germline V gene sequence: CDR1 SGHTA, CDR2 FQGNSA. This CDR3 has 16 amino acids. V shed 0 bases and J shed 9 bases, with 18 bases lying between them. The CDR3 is CASSLAVTGTRGEQFF. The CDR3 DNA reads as TGTGCCAGCAGCTTAGCCGTGACAGGCACGAGGGGTGAGCAGTTCTTC.

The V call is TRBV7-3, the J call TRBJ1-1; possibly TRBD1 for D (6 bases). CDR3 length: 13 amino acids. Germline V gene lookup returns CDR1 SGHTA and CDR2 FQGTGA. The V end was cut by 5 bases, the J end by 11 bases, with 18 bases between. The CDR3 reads CASSAEVTGQAFF. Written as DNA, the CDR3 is TGTGCCAGCAGCGCAGAGGTTACAGGGCAGGCTTTCTTT.

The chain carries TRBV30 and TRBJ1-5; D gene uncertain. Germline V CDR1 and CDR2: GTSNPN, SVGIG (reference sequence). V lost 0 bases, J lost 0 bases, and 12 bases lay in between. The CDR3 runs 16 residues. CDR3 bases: TGTGCCTGGAGTGTACAACGAGGCTTTAGCAATCAGCCCCAGCATTTT. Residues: CAWSVQRGFSNQPQHF.

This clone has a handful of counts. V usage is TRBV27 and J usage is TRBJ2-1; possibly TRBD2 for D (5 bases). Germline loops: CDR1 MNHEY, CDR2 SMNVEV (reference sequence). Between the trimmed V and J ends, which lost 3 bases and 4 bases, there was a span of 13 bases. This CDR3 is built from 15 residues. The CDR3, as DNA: TGTGCCAGCAGTTTCGGCGGAGGAGCTTACAATGAGCAGTTCTTC. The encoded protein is CASSFGGGAYNEQFF.

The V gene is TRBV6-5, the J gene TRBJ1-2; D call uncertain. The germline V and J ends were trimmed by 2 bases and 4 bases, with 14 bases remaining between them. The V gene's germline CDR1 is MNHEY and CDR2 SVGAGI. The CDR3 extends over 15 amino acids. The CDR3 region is CASSYEAVSIYGYTF. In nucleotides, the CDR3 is TGTGCCAGCAGTTACGAGGCAGTGAGCATCTATGGCTACACCTTC.